Below are 3 T cell receptor beta chains sequenced from a single sample in a study of blood T cell repertoires in COVID-19. Data came from immunoSEQ multiplex PCR; TCRdb stores just in-frame clones and leaves some out. The profile shows about 240,000 clones, 75% to 90% of them singletons. The source material was peripheral blood. The receptor set was obtained from a woman in her sixties with active or convalescent COVID-19.

This chain joins TRBV5-4 and TRBJ2-7; 8 nucleotides align to TRBD2. The CDR3 extends over 14 amino acids. Trimming cost V 0 bases and J 2 bases; bases outside gene matches: 1. Germline V gene sequence: CDR1 SGHNT, CDR2 YYREEE (reference sequence). The DNA for the CDR3 is TGTGCCAGCAGCTTGGGGACTAGCACCTACGAGCAGTACTTC. It yields the protein CASSLGTSTYEQYF.

The V gene is TRBV19, the J gene TRBJ1-1; tentatively, D is TRBD1 (5 bases). V was trimmed by 6 bases and J by 0 bases, leaving 14 bases between them. Germline V gene sequence: CDR1 LNHDA, CDR2 SQIVND (reference sequence). The CDR3 runs 15 residues. The CDR3 bases are TGTGCCAGTAGCGCCCCAGGGCTTTTGAACACTGAAGCTTTCTTT. Residues: CASSAPGLLNTEAFF.

V and J are TRBV11-2 and TRBJ2-5; D gene uncertain. The V end lost 4 bases, the J end lost 4 bases, and 4 bases lay between the germline ends. CDR1 and CDR2 (germline): SGHAT, FQNNGV. The CDR3 has 11 amino acids. CDR3 loop: CASSSGETQYF. The CDR3 DNA follows: TGTGCCAGCAGCTCCGGAGAGACCCAGTACTTC.